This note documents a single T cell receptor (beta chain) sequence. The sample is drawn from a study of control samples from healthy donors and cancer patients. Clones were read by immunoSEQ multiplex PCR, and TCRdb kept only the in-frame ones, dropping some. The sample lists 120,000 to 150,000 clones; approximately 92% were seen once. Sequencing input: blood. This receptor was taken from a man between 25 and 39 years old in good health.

The CDR3 DNA is TGTGCCAGCAGCTGGGGACAGGGGGTGAATCAGCCCCAGCATTTT. This sequence encodes CASSWGQGVNQPQHF. The V call is TRBV5-8, the J call TRBJ1-5, with 11 bases aligning to TRBD1. Germline V CDR1 and CDR2: SGHTS, YDEGEE. V was clipped by 3 bases and J by 4 bases; unmatched bases: 3. This CDR3 contains 15 residues.